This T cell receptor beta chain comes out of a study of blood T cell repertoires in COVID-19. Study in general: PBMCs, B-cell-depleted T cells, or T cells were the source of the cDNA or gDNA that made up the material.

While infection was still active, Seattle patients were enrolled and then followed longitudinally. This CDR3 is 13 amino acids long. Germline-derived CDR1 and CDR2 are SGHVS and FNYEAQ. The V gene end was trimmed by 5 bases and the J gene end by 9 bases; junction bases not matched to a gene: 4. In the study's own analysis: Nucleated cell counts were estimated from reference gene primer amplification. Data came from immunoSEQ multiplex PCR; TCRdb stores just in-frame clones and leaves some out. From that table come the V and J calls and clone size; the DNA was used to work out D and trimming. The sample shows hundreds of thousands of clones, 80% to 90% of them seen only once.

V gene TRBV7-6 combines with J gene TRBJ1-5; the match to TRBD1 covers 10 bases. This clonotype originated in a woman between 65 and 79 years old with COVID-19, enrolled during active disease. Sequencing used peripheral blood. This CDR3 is CASSKGQGMPQHF. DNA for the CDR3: TGTGCCAGCAGCAAGGGACAGGGGATGCCCCAGCATTTT.